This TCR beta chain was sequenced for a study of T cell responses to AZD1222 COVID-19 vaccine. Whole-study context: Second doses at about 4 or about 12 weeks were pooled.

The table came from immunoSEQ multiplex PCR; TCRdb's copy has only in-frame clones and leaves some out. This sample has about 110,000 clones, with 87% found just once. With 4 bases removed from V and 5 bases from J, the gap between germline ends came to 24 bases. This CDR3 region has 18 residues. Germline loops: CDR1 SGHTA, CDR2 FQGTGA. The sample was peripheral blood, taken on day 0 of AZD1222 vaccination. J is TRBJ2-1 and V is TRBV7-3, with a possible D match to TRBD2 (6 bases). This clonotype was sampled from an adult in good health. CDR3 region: CASSSPRRGPSHDNEQFF. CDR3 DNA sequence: TGTGCCAGCAGCTCTCCACGGAGGGGACCATCCCACGACAATGAGCAGTTCTTC.